The rows below give T cell receptor beta chains drawn from one sample of a study of T cells in Graves' hyperthyroidism and ophthalmopathy. TCRdb re-analysed the multiplex PCR reads in MiXCR, keeping a single row per CDR3 protein. This sample carries about 690,000 distinct CDR3 sequences, 17% of them seen once, and the ten largest clones take roughly a sixth. Sequenced sample: blood. Source of these receptors: a man in his fifties or sixties with Graves' hyperthyroidism. Both conserved end residues are trimmed from each CDR3. D genes are given only for firm matches. Expanded clones get a size class; other rows say once, few or many, or leave the size out.

CDR3aa | v_gene | d_gene | j_gene | abundance
ASGRQGTVIGNTIY | TRBV12-3/TRBV12-4 | TRBD1 | TRBJ1-3 | .
ASSQEGSEYNEQF | TRBV4-3 | . | TRBJ2-1 | .
ATSDAGTEYYEQY | TRBV24-1 | TRBD1 | TRBJ2-7 | few
AGRLPSHALKQF | TRBV28 | . | TRBJ2-1 | .
ASSLSREIGQPQH | TRBV28 | . | TRBJ1-5 | many
ASSLRTGQGVYEQY | TRBV11-2 | TRBD1 | TRBJ2-7 | many
ASSLVQGWNEQF | TRBV5-1 | . | TRBJ2-1 | once
ASRNKTSGGKSSYEQY | TRBV7-9 | TRBD2 | TRBJ2-7 | .
ASTDGRAVEQY | TRBV6-1 | TRBD2 | TRBJ2-7 | many
ASSYSTIPSYGYT | TRBV6-5 | . | TRBJ1-2 | many
AIRGGGKSTEAF | TRBV10-3 | . | TRBJ1-1 | few